Listed below are T cell receptor beta chains from one sample, sequenced in a study of a mutant IDH1 vaccine in newly diagnosed glioma. The assay was immunoSEQ multiplex PCR, and TCRdb's table has in-frame clones only and misses some. This table holds more than 25,000 clones, 70% to 90% found once. The antigens of these receptors remain unknown. The sequences come from PBMCs, collected from a glioma patient whose treatment included an IDH1 peptide vaccine. These receptors were obtained from a young man with glioma. CDR3s include the opening cysteine and the closing phenylalanine or tryptophan. D genes are given only for firm matches. Clone size is given for some rows only: seen once, a few or many times, or a class if the clone is expanded.

J gene	V gene	clone size	D gene	CDR3 protein	CDR3 DNA
TRBJ2-2	TRBV4-2	NA	NA	CASSQDRNSGTGELFF	TGTGCCAGCAGCCAAGATAGGAATTCCGGGACCGGGGAGCTGTTTTTT
TRBJ2-2	TRBV9	NA	TRBD2	CASSVARGANTGELFF	TGTGCCAGCAGCGTAGCTCGGGGGGCGAACACCGGGGAGCTGTTTTTT
TRBJ2-7	TRBV25-1	NA	NA	CASSDSSYEQYF	TGTGCCAGCAGTGACAGCTCCTACGAGCAGTACTTC
TRBJ1-2	TRBV28	NA	TRBD1	CASRLDRGPGGYTF	TGTGCCAGCAGGCTTGACAGGGGGCCAGGGGGCTACACCTTC
TRBJ2-7	TRBV29-1	NA	NA	CSVSGLVSYEQYF	TGCAGCGTTTCGGGACTGGTATCCTACGAGCAGTACTTC
TRBJ2-5	TRBV5-1	NA	NA	CASSLEPSAYQETQYF	TGCGCCAGCAGCTTGGAGCCTAGCGCCTACCAAGAGACCCAGTACTTC
TRBJ2-1	TRBV4-3	NA	NA	CASSQDRASVVLSSYNEQFF	TGCGCCAGCAGCCAAGATAGGGCTAGCGTCGTTCTAAGCTCCTACAATGAGCAGTTCTTC
TRBJ1-2	TRBV4-3	NA	TRBD1	CASSQGINRGGGYTF	TGCGCCAGCAGCCAAGGGATAAACAGGGGCGGAGGCTACACCTTC
TRBJ1-4	TRBV6-1	once	NA	CASSEGGPNEKLFF	TGTGCCAGCAGTGAAGGGGGGCCTAATGAAAAACTGTTTTTT
TRBJ2-7	TRBV7-2	NA	TRBD1	CASSPGQNTYEQYF	TGTGCCAGCAGCCCGGGACAGAATACCTACGAGCAGTACTTC
TRBJ1-6	TRBV7-2	NA	TRBD1	CASSRQGANSPLHF	TGTGCCAGCAGCAGACAGGGGGCTAATTCACCCCTCCACTTT
TRBJ2-7	TRBV11-2	NA	NA	CASSLGSGVPEQYF	TGTGCCAGCAGCTTAGGGTCGGGAGTTCCCGAGCAGTACTTC
TRBJ1-1	TRBV19	NA	NA	CASSILGALNTEAFF	TGTGCCAGTAGTATCCTGGGGGCCTTGAACACTGAAGCTTTCTTT
TRBJ1-2	TRBV4-2	NA	NA	CASSQPRTVRGYTF	TGTGCCAGCAGCCAGCCCAGGACAGTCCGTGGCTACACCTTC
TRBJ2-5	TRBV30	NA	NA	CAWSGTVRETQYF	TGTGCCTGGAGTGGTACTGTCCGGGAGACCCAGTACTTC
TRBJ2-7	TRBV7-9	NA	TRBD2	CASSLGLAGEQYF	TGTGCCAGCAGCTTAGGGCTAGCGGGAGAGCAGTACTTC
TRBJ1-1	TRBV5-5	NA	NA	CASSLVGGAEAFF	TGTGCCAGCAGCTTGGTCGGGGGCGCTGAAGCTTTCTTT
TRBJ1-1	TRBV5-8	once	TRBD1	CASSPRPGTGFWSTEAFF	TGTGCCAGCAGCCCAAGGCCCGGGACAGGGTTTTGGAGCACTGAAGCTTTCTTT
TRBJ1-5	TRBV2	NA	NA	CASSWTIYSNQPQHF	TGTGCCAGCAGCTGGACCATTTATAGCAATCAGCCCCAGCATTTT
TRBJ2-5	TRBV5-1	NA	TRBD2	CASSFGEGQETQYF	TGCGCCAGCAGCTTCGGGGAGGGCCAAGAGACCCAGTACTTC
TRBJ1-4	TRBV18	NA	NA	CASSPDSNEKLFF	TGTGCCAGCTCACCGGACAGTAATGAAAAACTGTTTTTT
TRBJ2-6	TRBV4-1	NA	TRBD2	CASSRAWASGGGYSGANVLTF	TGCGCCAGCAGCCGGGCTTGGGCTAGCGGGGGAGGATACTCTGGGGCCAACGTCCTGACTTTC
TRBJ1-2	TRBV27	NA	TRBD1	CASSLGTGLNYGYTF	TGTGCCAGCAGTTTAGGGACAGGTCTTAACTATGGCTACACCTTC
TRBJ2-5	TRBV6-1	NA	NA	CASSEAFRGETQYF	TGTGCCAGCAGTGAAGCGTTTAGGGGAGAGACCCAGTACTTC
TRBJ1-4	TRBV6-1	NA	TRBD1	CASSADRAKLFF	TGTGCCAGCAGTGCCGACAGGGCGAAACTGTTTTTT
TRBJ2-3	TRBV4-3	NA	NA	CASSQGLSADTQYF	TGCGCCAGCAGCCAAGGCCTTAGTGCAGATACGCAGTATTTT
TRBJ2-3	TRBV6-5	NA	NA	CASSSFGRRGTDTQYF	TGTGCCAGCAGTTCCTTCGGTCGGAGGGGCACAGATACGCAGTATTTT
TRBJ2-7	TRBV27	NA	NA	CASSSNTYEQYF	TGTGCCAGCAGTTCGAACACATACGAGCAGTACTTC
TRBJ1-1	TRBV11-2	NA	NA	CASSRFPGNTEAFF	TGTGCCAGCAGCCGATTTCCAGGGAACACTGAAGCTTTCTTT
TRBJ2-3	TRBV2	NA	NA	CASTPGLGADTQYF	TGTGCCAGCACTCCAGGGTTGGGAGCAGATACGCAGTATTTT
TRBJ1-2	TRBV30	NA	NA	CAWGRGTVGGYTF	TGTGCCTGGGGCAGGGGAACGGTCGGTGGCTACACCTTC
TRBJ2-7	TRBV6-1	NA	NA	CASGGLGKGYEQYF	TGTGCCAGCGGAGGGCTTGGAAAAGGCTACGAGCAGTACTTC
TRBJ1-1	TRBV9	NA	NA	CASSPTPILRDTEAFF	TGTGCCAGCAGCCCGACCCCGATACTCCGAGACACTGAAGCTTTCTTT
TRBJ1-4	TRBV29-1	NA	NA	CSGTKRGPNEKLFF	TGCAGCGGGACAAAACGGGGTCCTAATGAAAAACTGTTTTTT
TRBJ2-1	TRBV4-3	NA	NA	CASSQGPGGEQFF	TGCGCCAGCAGCCAAGGCCCTGGGGGCGAGCAGTTCTTC
TRBJ1-2	TRBV28	NA	NA	CASTGESYGYTF	TGTGCCAGCACAGGGGAATCCTATGGCTACACCTTC
TRBJ1-1	TRBV7-2	once	NA	CASSLNGGRYTEAFF	TGTGCCAGCAGCTTAAACGGGGGACGGTACACTGAAGCTTTCTTT
TRBJ2-4	TRBV19	NA	TRBD1	CASSDRGDIQYF	TGTGCCAGTAGTGACAGGGGGGACATTCAGTACTTC
TRBJ1-5	TRBV7-7	NA	NA	CASSLAGFRTFACQPQHF	TGTGCTAGCAGCTTAGCCGGCTTTAGAACGTTTGCGTGTCAGCCCCAGCATTTT
TRBJ1-2	TRBV4-1	NA	NA	CASSQERVTNYGYTF	TGCGCCAGCAGCCAGGAAAGGGTCACTAACTATGGCTACACCTTC
TRBJ1-1	TRBV2	few	NA	CASSDEGKAFF	TGTGCCAGCAGTGATGAGGGGAAAGCTTTCTTT
TRBJ1-2	TRBV2	NA	NA	CASRGGLQGGGGYTF	TGTGCCAGCAGGGGGGGACTTCAAGGAGGTGGTGGCTACACCTTC
TRBJ1-5	TRBV15	NA	NA	CATSRDRAGARAQHF	TGTGCCACCAGCAGAGATAGGGCAGGTGCCAGGGCCCAGCATTTT
TRBJ1-1	TRBV30	few	NA	CARGLAMNTEAFF	TGTGCGCGGGGGCTTGCAATGAACACTGAAGCTTTCTTT
TRBJ2-7	TRBV19	NA	NA	CASSIRDPAYEQYF	TGTGCCAGTAGTATCCGAGACCCTGCCTACGAGCAGTACTTC
TRBJ1-1	TRBV18	NA	NA	CASSFFSAGSNTEAFF	TGTGCCAGCTCCTTTTTTTCCGCGGGATCGAACACTGAAGCTTTCTTT
TRBJ1-1	TRBV6-5	NA	NA	CASSLTNGGEAFF	TGTGCCAGCAGTTTGACTAACGGTGGTGAAGCTTTCTTT
TRBJ2-7	TRBV30	NA	NA	CAWSARIEQYF	TGTGCCTGGAGTGCCCGCATCGAGCAGTACTTC
TRBJ1-5	TRBV29-1	once	NA	CSVELGVNQPQHF	TGCAGCGTTGAGTTAGGGGTAAATCAGCCCCAGCATTTT
TRBJ1-3	TRBV5-1	NA	NA	CASSREGQSGNTIYF	TGCGCCAGCAGCCGAGAAGGACAGTCGGGAAACACCATATATTTT
TRBJ2-7	TRBV5-1	NA	NA	CASSSHSAGLQGEQYF	TGCGCCAGCAGCTCCCACTCAGCGGGTCTCCAAGGGGAGCAGTACTTC
TRBJ2-5	TRBV5-1	NA	NA	CASSGGLETQYF	TGCGCCAGCAGCGGGGGGCTAGAGACCCAGTACTTC
TRBJ2-1	TRBV30	once	NA	CAWSDTDPFEQFF	TGTGCCTGGAGTGACACCGATCCCTTTGAGCAGTTCTTC
TRBJ2-7	TRBV18	once	NA	CASSPNSLNEQYF	TGTGCCAGCTCACCGAACAGTCTCAACGAGCAGTACTTC
TRBJ2-5	TRBV25-1	NA	NA	CASSAGRRDQETQYF	TGTGCCAGCAGTGCTGGTAGGAGGGACCAAGAGACCCAGTACTTC